Sequencing of this T cell receptor (beta chain) was carried out in a study of cytomegalovirus exposure and HLA in healthy donors. Overall study results and limits: With DRB1 most and HLA-C fewest, TCR association rates differed between HLA loci in a later analysis. Researchers reported from a later analysis that most CMV-associated TCR beta chains appeared HLA-restricted. According to the study, around 150 TCR beta chains were cytomegalovirus-associated.

The V gene's germline CDR1 is SGHRS and CDR2 YFSETQ. V dropped 0 bases and J dropped 7; count of bases not matched to a gene: 5. This CDR3 comprises 14 residues. Concerning this clone itself: Its antigen is not known.

This PCR relied on a set of 60 Vbeta primers and 13 Jbeta primers. Sequencing was performed with immunoSEQ multiplex PCR; in TCRdb, only in-frame clones are kept and a portion is missing. Its table lists just over 150,000 clones. The chain is built from TRBV5-1 and TRBJ2-7; 9 nucleotides line up with TRBD1. The TCR originated in a man aged 25-45 years in good health and CMV-seronegative. The source material was PBMCs. The DNA for the CDR3 is TGCGCCAGCAGCTTGGACAGGGGGCTTCAGGAGCAGTACTTC. This codes for CASSLDRGLQEQYF.